The 27 T cell receptor beta chains below were found in one sample sequenced in a study of identical twins. TCRdb reprocessed the 5' RACE reads with MiXCR, giving one entry per CDR3 protein. The data hold approximately 470,000 distinct CDR3 sequences, with 14% observed a single time. This same sample was also taken into another study, of yellow fever vaccine responses in identical twins.

The specimen sequenced was CD4+ T cells sorted from blood. All receptors derive from a woman aged 18-29 years in good health.

V usage is TRBV29-1 and J usage is TRBJ2-3; the D is unclear. The CDR3 is 15 residues long. Germline V CDR1 and CDR2: SQVTM, ANQGSEA. Between the trimmed V and J ends, which lost 5 bases and 2 bases, there was a span of 17 bases. The CDR3 protein is CSVQVLGAFTDTQYF. The CDR3 nucleotides read TGCAGCGTTCAAGTCCTTGGAGCTTTCACAGATACGCAGTATTTT.

The chain carries TRBV20-1 and TRBJ2-5; 10 bases line up with TRBD2. The germline CDR1 and CDR2 sequences are DFQATT and SNEGSKA (reference sequence). The V segment lost 1 base and the J segment 6 bases; nucleotides outside the gene matches: 8. The CDR3 runs 15 residues. The CDR3 DNA is TGCAGTGCTAGAGGAGCGGGGGGGTTTGGGAAGACCCAGTACTTC. Its translation is CSARGAGGFGKTQYF.

This clonotype has a handful of counts. The gene calls are TRBV6-2 or TRBV6-3 and TRBJ1-1; TRBD1 is a possible D gene (5 bases). Trimming stripped 7 bases from V and 2 bases from J, with 14 bases between. This CDR3 has 14 amino acids. Germline V CDR1 and CDR2: MNHEY, SVGEGT. CDR3 nucleotide sequence: TGTGCCAGCAAACCGGGGCGGGACAACACTGAAGCTTTCTTT. It yields the protein CASKPGRDNTEAFF.

The chain has TRBV12-3 or TRBV12-4 and TRBJ2-5, with D perhaps matching TRBD1 (5 bases). The CDR3 totals 11 residues. V was cut by 7 bases and J by 4 bases, with 7 bases left in between. CDR3 DNA: TGTGCCAGCACGCAGGGAGAGACCCAGTACTTC. It translates to CASTQGETQYF.

The rearrangement links TRBV20-1 to TRBJ2-7; 8 bases align to TRBD1. CDR1 and CDR2 (germline): DFQATT, SNEGSKA (reference sequence). CDR3 size: 13 residues. The V and J ends lost 6 bases and 2 bases, in that order; junction bases with no gene match: 6. The CDR3: CSAETGVTYEQYF. In nucleotides, the CDR3 is TGCAGTGCCGAGACAGGGGTCACCTACGAGCAGTACTTC.

This clonotype was observed a few times. This sequence joins TRBV12-3 or TRBV12-4 and TRBJ1-1; D is ambiguous. V dropped 4 bases and J dropped 9 bases, with 6 bases sitting between them. This CDR3 is 10 amino acids long. The CDR3 bases are TGTGCCAGCAGTTACAGTCAAGCTTTCTTT. It specifies CASSYSQAFF.

This rearrangement joins TRBV20-1 to TRBJ1-6; D is possibly TRBD1 (6 bases). This CDR3 is built from 19 residues. The germline gives CDR1 DFQATT, CDR2 SNEGSKA (reference sequence). V dropped 0 bases and J dropped 0 bases, with 18 bases sitting between them. CDR3 in DNA: TGCAGTGCTAGAGATTGGGGTGGAAGGGGGAGCTCCTATAATTCACCCCTCCACTTT. Protein: CSARDWGGRGSSYNSPLHF.

The chain joins TRBV7-6 to TRBJ2-3, with D unresolved. V shed 5 bases and J shed 8 bases, with 14 bases lying between them. This CDR3 is built from 13 residues. From germline, CDR1 is SGHVS and CDR2 FNYEAQ. This CDR3 is CASSPRISATQYF. The CDR3 DNA reads TGTGCCAGCAGCCCCAGGATCTCAGCTACGCAGTATTTT.

The V gene is TRBV2, the J gene TRBJ2-5; D could derive from TRBD1 or TRBD2 (5 bases each). Trimming stripped 6 bases from V and 2 bases from J, with 25 bases between. Germline CDR1 reads SNHLY; CDR2 reads FYNNEI. The CDR3 has 18 residues. The CDR3 DNA reads TGTGCCAGCAGGAAAGCCCGGGCCAGGGACGGATCACAAGAGACCCAGTACTTC. Translated, it gives CASRKARARDGSQETQYF.

This clonotype has only a few counts. The V gene is TRBV28, the J gene TRBJ1-6; D may be TRBD1 (5 bases). Trimming cost V 10 bases and J 0 bases, with 31 bases left between them. The germline gives CDR1 MDHEN, CDR2 SYDVKM. This CDR3 comprises 21 residues. CDR3 DNA sequence: TGTGCCACCTTCACCCCCCGACCCACAGGTTTCTTGAGCTCCTATAATTCACCCCTCCACTTT. Its protein is CATFTPRPTGFLSSYNSPLHF. The full variable domain, with the rest looked up from reference TRBV28 and TRBJ1-6, is DVKVTQSSRYLVKRTGEKVFLECVQDMDHENMFWYRQDPGLGLRLIYFSYDVKMKEKGDIPEGYSVSREKKERFSLILESASTNQTSMYLCATFTPRPTGFLSSYNSPLHFGNGTRLTVT.

The sample holds a few counts of this clonotype. The V call is TRBV12-3 or TRBV12-4, the J call TRBJ2-5; 11 bases fit TRBD2. The CDR3 consists of 17 residues. With V trimmed by 5 bases and J by 5 bases, 13 bases remained unmatched. The DNA of the CDR3 is TGTGCCAGCAGTAAAACTAGCGGGGGCACCTTGGCCGAGACCCAGTACTTC. Protein sequence: CASSKTSGGTLAETQYF.

This clonotype occurred a few times. This chain uses TRBV7-2 with TRBJ2-6; D remains ambiguous. The length of the CDR3 is 16 residues. The V and J ends lost 2 bases and 2 bases respectively, with 10 bases between them. The germline V gene encodes CDR1 SGHTA and CDR2 FQGNSA. DNA of the CDR3: TGTGCCAGCAGCTTATTTAGTAGAGCTGGGGCCAACGTCCTGACTTTC. This codes for CASSLFSRAGANVLTF.

The CDR3 is CASSLGSRGVILYEQYF. For the CDR3, the DNA is TGTGCCAGCAGCTTAGGGTCTAGGGGAGTGATCCTCTACGAGCAGTACTTC. The rearrangement uses TRBV7-2 and TRBJ2-7, with D tentatively TRBD1 or TRBD2 (5 bases each). Germline CDR1 SGHTA, CDR2 FQGNSA. The CDR3 has 17 residues. V lost 1 base, J lost 3 bases, and 19 bases lay in between.

The chain joins TRBV2 to TRBJ2-3; D could derive from TRBD1 or TRBD2 (6 bases each). CDR1 and CDR2 from the germline V gene are SNHLY and FYNNEI. This CDR3 spans 11 amino acids. V lost 11 bases, J lost 4 bases, and 10 bases lay in between. CDR3 region: CAGGPADTQYF. The CDR3 bases are TGTGCCGGGGGGCCAGCAGATACGCAGTATTTT.

The chain recombines TRBV7-9 with TRBJ2-2; TRBD2 is a possible D gene (6 bases). V was pared by 1 base and J by 6 bases, with 12 bases between. Germline loops: CDR1 SEHNR, CDR2 FQNEAQ (reference sequence). The CDR3 totals 15 residues. This CDR3 is CASSLGLGGAGELFF. CDR3 DNA sequence: TGTGCCAGCAGCTTAGGGCTCGGGGGTGCCGGGGAGCTGTTTTTT. The variable domain in full, completed from reference TRBV7-9 and TRBJ2-2, reads DTGVSQNPRHKITKRGQNVTFRCDPISEHNRLYWYRQTLGQGPEFLTYFQNEAQLEKSRLLSDRFSAERPKGSFSTLEIQRTEQGDSAMYLCASSLGLGGAGELFFGEGSRLTVL.

This clonotype was observed a handful of times. The CDR3 DNA is TGTGCCAGCAGTGAAACTCAGGGGTCGGGGAATTCACCCCTCCACTTT. This codes for CASSETQGSGNSPLHF. This sequence joins TRBV9 and TRBJ1-6, with TRBD1 as a possible D gene (6 bases). The germline gives CDR1 SGDLS, CDR2 YYNGEE. The CDR3 totals 16 residues. With 5 bases removed from V and 7 bases from J, the gap between germline ends came to 19 bases.

This clonotype has just a few counts. The V and J genes are TRBV12-3 or TRBV12-4 and TRBJ1-5, with D uncertain. V was shortened by 5 bases and J by 4 bases, with 12 bases between the two germline ends. CDR3 length: 14 residues. The CDR3 nucleotides are TGTGCCAGCAGTCAAGGACGGGTTAATCAGCCCCAGCATTTT. It is translated as CASSQGRVNQPQHF.

The V call is TRBV6-5, the J call TRBJ2-2, with D uncertain. The CDR3 totals 15 residues. CDR1 is MNHEY, CDR2 SVGAGI, per germline. The V gene lost 2 bases and the J gene lost 2 bases, with 9 bases spanning the gap. The CDR3 DNA sequence: TGTGCCAGCAGTTACCGGTCGGGCAACACCGGGGAGCTGTTTTTT. Translated: CASSYRSGNTGELFF.

This clonotype was detected a few times. This chain connects TRBV18 to TRBJ1-5; TRBD1 agrees at 10 bases. CDR1 is KGHSH and CDR2 is LQKENI in the germline V gene. The CDR3 is 16 amino acids. The V segment lost 3 bases and the J segment 5 bases; nucleotides outside the gene matches: 7. This chain's CDR3 is CASSPRTGGRDQPQHF. The CDR3 DNA is TGTGCCAGCTCACCTCGGACAGGGGGAAGAGATCAGCCCCAGCATTTT. Supplemented by reference TRBV18 and TRBJ1-5, the full variable domain reads NAGVMQNPRHLVRRRGQEARLRCSPMKGHSHVYWYRQLPEEGLKFMVYLQKENIIDESGMPKERFSAEFPKEGPSILRIQQVVRGDSAAYFCASSPRTGGRDQPQHFGDGTRLSIL.

The rearrangement uses TRBV20-1 and TRBJ2-1; 12 bases map to TRBD2. The trim removed 6 bases at V and 10 bases at J, leaving 13 bases unmatched. The CDR3 runs to 15 residues. Germline CDR1 reads DFQATT; CDR2 reads SNEGSKA (reference sequence). CDR3 DNA sequence: TGCAGTGCGGCCCGGCTAGCGGGAGGGCTAGTAGAGCAGTTCTTC. Protein: CSAARLAGGLVEQFF.

The table lists this clonotype with a few counts. This rearrangement joins TRBV4-2 to TRBJ2-3; a possible D gene is TRBD2 (6 bases). Per germline, CDR1 LGHNA and CDR2 YNFKEQ. This CDR3 is 14 amino acids long. V lost 2 bases to trimming and J lost 8 bases, with 14 bases between them. The CDR3 region has the DNA TGTGCCAGCAGCCAAAAACTAGCCCCCCTTACGCAGTATTTT. Translation gives CASSQKLAPLTQYF.

V gene TRBV7-6 combines with J gene TRBJ2-7; TRBD2 agrees at 8 bases. This CDR3 has 15 amino acids. The trim removed 4 bases at V and 4 bases at J, leaving 9 bases unmatched. The V gene's germline CDR1 is SGHVS and CDR2 FNYEAQ. The CDR3 is CASSSKSGSIYEQYF. In DNA, the CDR3 is TGTGCCAGCAGCTCGAAGAGCGGGAGCATATACGAGCAGTACTTC.

The CDR3 is CASSLGGAGGNEQFF. The CDR3 region has the DNA TGCGCCAGCAGCTTGGGGGGCGCTGGCGGGAATGAGCAGTTCTTC. The rearrangement joins TRBV5-1 to TRBJ2-1, with D possibly called TRBD1 or TRBD2 (5 bases each). Per germline, CDR1 SGHRS and CDR2 YFSETQ. The CDR3 loop spans 15 amino acids. V shed 0 bases and J shed 7 bases, with 14 bases lying between them.

This clonotype occurred a few times. The chain has TRBV12-3 or TRBV12-4 and TRBJ2-7; no clear D gene. With 6 bases removed from V and 0 bases from J, the gap between germline ends came to 12 bases. The CDR3 covers 14 residues. The DNA for the CDR3 is TGTGCCAGCAGAGGAGAGACCCGCTCCTACGAGCAGTACTTC. It encodes CASRGETRSYEQYF.

The rearrangement joins TRBV27 to TRBJ2-7, with a tentative D call TRBD1 (6 bases). Germline-derived CDR1 and CDR2 are MNHEY and SMNVEV (reference sequence). V was shortened by 0 bases and J by 8 bases, with 17 bases between the two germline ends. The CDR3 length is 15 residues. The CDR3 loop reads CASSLSGHPSDKQYF. CDR3 bases: TGTGCCAGCAGTTTATCGGGACACCCCTCCGACAAGCAGTACTTC.

The chain joins TRBV7-8 to TRBJ2-3, with a weak D call TRBD1 (6 bases). V lost 5 bases and J lost 2, with 14 bases in between. This CDR3 is built from 15 residues. Germline CDR1 reads SGHVS; CDR2 reads FQNEAQ. The CDR3 sequence: CASSIYQGTTDTQYF. In DNA form, the CDR3 reads TGTGCCAGCAGCATATATCAGGGGACCACAGATACGCAGTATTTT.

Ten or more counts support this clonotype. V and J are TRBV27 and TRBJ2-2; TRBD2 aligns across 8 bases. CDR3 size: 16 residues. From germline, CDR1 is MNHEY and CDR2 SMNVEV (reference sequence). Trimming removed 2 bases from V and 4 bases from J; junction bases left unmatched: 6. CDR3 bases: TGTGCCAGCAGTTTACGGACGAGCGGGGGCACCGGGGAGCTGTTTTTT. As protein: CASSLRTSGGTGELFF.